The clone carrying this TCR beta chain was found many times. Its antigen is not known. This entry belongs to a study of CD8 T cells in ankylosing spondylitis. Study-wide results and limits: Relatively rare in peripheral blood, disease-linked clones were also CD8+. Researchers reportedly found disease-linked clones significantly enriched in matched ankylosing spondylitis synovial fluid. Earlier literature documents some of the motif variants in reactive arthritis synovial fluid and blood.

5'-RACE, quantitative and with molecular barcodes, yielded the TCR beta libraries. TCRdb re-called the 5' RACE reads through MiXCR, storing one row per CDR3 protein. The table has around 300,000 distinct CDR3 sequences, approximately 10% seen once. Trimming shortened V by 3 bases and J by 4 bases, and 17 bases separated the two germline ends. CDR1 is DFQATT and CDR2 is SNEGSKA in the germline V gene (reference sequence). This CDR3 is 15 amino acids long. The clonotype was recovered from a female donor with ankylosing spondylitis or in good health (not recorded which). The sequencing input was blood, either unsorted or a sorted T cell fraction (not recorded which). The gene calls are TRBV20-1 and TRBJ2-3; D perhaps matches TRBD1 (6 bases). The DNA for the CDR3 is TGCAGTGCTAGCGGGTCAGGGGCGATCTCAGATACGCAGTATTTT. It is translated as CSASGSGAISDTQYF.